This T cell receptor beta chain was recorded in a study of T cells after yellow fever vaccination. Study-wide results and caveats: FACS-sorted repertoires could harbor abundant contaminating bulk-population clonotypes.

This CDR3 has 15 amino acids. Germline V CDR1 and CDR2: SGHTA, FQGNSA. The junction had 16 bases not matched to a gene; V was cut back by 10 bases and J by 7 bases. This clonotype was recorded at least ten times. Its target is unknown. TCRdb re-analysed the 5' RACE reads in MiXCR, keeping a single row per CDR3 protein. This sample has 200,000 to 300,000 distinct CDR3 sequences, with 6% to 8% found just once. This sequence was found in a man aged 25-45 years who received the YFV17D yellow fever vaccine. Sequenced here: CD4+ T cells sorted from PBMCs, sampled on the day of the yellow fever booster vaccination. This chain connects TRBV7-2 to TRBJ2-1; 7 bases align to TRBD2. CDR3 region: CAISRLAGVRNEQFF. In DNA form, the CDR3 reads TGTGCCATCTCCCGGCTGGCGGGAGTACGAAATGAGCAGTTCTTC.